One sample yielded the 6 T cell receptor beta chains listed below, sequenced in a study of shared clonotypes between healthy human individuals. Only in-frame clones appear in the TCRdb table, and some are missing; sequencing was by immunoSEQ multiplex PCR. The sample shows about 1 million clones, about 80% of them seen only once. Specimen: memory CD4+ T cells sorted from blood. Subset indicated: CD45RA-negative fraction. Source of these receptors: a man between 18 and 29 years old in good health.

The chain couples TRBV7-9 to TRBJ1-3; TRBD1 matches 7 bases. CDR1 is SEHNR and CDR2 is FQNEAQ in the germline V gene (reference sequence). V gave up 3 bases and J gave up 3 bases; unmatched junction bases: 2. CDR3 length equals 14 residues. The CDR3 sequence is CASSLTGFGNTIYF. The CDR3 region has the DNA TGTGCCAGCAGCTTGACAGGGTTTGGAAACACCATATATTTT.

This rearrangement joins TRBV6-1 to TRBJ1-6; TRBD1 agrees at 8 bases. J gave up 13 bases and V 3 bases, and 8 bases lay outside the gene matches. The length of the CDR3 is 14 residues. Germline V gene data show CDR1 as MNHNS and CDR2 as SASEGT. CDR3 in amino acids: CASSDAGTGLPLHF. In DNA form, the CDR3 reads TGTGCCAGCAGTGACGCCGGGACAGGTCTGCCCCTCCACTTT.

CDR3 DNA sequence: TGTGCCAGCAGCCCTGGACTAGCCACGGGCGAGCAGTACTTC. The encoded protein is CASSPGLATGEQYF. The chain recombines TRBV14 with TRBJ2-7, with 8 bases lining up with TRBD2. This CDR3 is built from 14 residues. Trimming took 4 bases from V and 6 from J; bases not matched to a gene: 8. The germline gives CDR1 SGHDN, CDR2 FVKESK.

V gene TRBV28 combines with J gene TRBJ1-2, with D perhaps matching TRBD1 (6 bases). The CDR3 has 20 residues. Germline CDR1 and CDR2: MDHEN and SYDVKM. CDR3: CAAGGGFWALMGERSYGYTF. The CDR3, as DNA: TGTGCAGCCGGAGGGGGGTTTTGGGCCTTGATGGGAGAAAGGAGCTATGGCTACACCTTC.

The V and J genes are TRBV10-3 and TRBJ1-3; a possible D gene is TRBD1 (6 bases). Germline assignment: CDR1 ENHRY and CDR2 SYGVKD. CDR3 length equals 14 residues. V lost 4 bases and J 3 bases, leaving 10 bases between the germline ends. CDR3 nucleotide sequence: TGTGCCATCAGTGTTACAGGGTTTGGAAACACCATATATTTT. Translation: CAISVTGFGNTIYF.

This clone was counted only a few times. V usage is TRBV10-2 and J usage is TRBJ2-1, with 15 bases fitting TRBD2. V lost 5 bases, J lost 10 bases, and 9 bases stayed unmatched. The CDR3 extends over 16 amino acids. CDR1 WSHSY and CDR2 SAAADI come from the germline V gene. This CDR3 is CASSPMIGTSGGEQFF. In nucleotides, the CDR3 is TGCGCCAGCAGTCCTATGATCGGGACTAGCGGGGGGGAGCAGTTCTTC.